These 17 T cell receptor beta chains share one sample of origin, sequenced in a study of T cell responses to AZD1222 COVID-19 vaccine. Produced via immunoSEQ multiplex PCR; TCRdb's table is partial and in-frame only. The table lists roughly 140,000 clones, about 87% of them singletons, with 2.2% in the top ten. Sample: peripheral blood, taken on day 0 of AZD1222 vaccination. These receptors were obtained from an adult in good health.

CDR3 in amino acids: CSASPPYRQPQHF. CDR3 in DNA: TGCAGTGCTAGTCCTCCTTATCGGCAGCCCCAGCATTTT. The chain employs TRBV20-1 and TRBJ1-5; D gene uncertain. CDR1 DFQATT and CDR2 SNEGSKA come from the germline V gene (reference sequence). Trimming pared 3 bases from V and 7 bases from J, leaving 13 bases between. This CDR3 comprises 13 residues.

This chain uses TRBV19 with TRBJ2-7; the D gene is possibly TRBD1 (6 bases). The germline V gene has CDR1 LNHDA and CDR2 SQIVND (reference sequence). V lost 5 bases and J 2 bases, leaving 10 bases between the germline ends. This CDR3 region has 13 residues. The CDR3 sequence: CASSSQGAYEQYF. DNA of the CDR3: TGTGCCAGTAGTTCACAGGGTGCCTACGAGCAGTACTTC.

In this sample, this clone turned up a few times. This chain's CDR3 is CASSLDPSSTYEQYF. In DNA, the CDR3 is TGTGCCAGCAGCTTAGACCCTAGCAGCACCTACGAGCAGTACTTC. The J gene is TRBJ2-7, the V gene TRBV11-3, with a possible D match to TRBD2 (5 bases). The CDR3 runs to 15 residues. Germline values: CDR1 SGHNT, CDR2 YENEEA. The V end lost 0 bases, the J end lost 2 bases, and 11 bases lay between the germline ends.

The J gene is TRBJ1-2, the V gene TRBV6-5, with 10 bases that match TRBD1. The germline V gene has CDR1 MNHEY and CDR2 SVGAGI. The CDR3 is 13 amino acids. Unmatched junction bases numbered 6, after V lost 7 bases and J lost 7 bases. CDR3 DNA sequence: TGTGCCAGCACCTACAGACAGGGGGCTGGCTACACCTTC. Amino acids: CASTYRQGAGYTF.

On this clone: The limits of the CDR3 on the DNA are not certain, so only TCRdb's listed CDR3 is given. V and J are TRBV2 and TRBJ2-3; the D call TRBD2 from the table was never checked on the DNA. Counting both end residues, the CDR3 totals 13 amino acids. Germline-derived CDR1 and CDR2 are SNHLY and FYNNEI. CDR3 loop: CASSEVAGGSEYF.

V usage is TRBV27 and J usage is TRBJ1-5; D is unresolved. The CDR3 sequence is 15 residues long. Germline CDR1 is MNHEY and CDR2 is SMNVEV (reference sequence). V was shortened by 6 bases and J by 0 bases, with 12 bases between the two germline ends. CDR3 sequence reads: CASSPDGNSNQPQHF. CDR3 bases: TGTGCCAGCAGCCCGGACGGTAATAGCAATCAGCCCCAGCATTTT.

The J gene is TRBJ1-5, the V gene TRBV2, with D unresolved. Germline assignment: CDR1 SNHLY and CDR2 FYNNEI. V was pared by 1 base and J by 2 bases, with 9 bases between. CDR3 length equals 15 residues. Here the CDR3 DNA reads TGTGCCAGCAGTGAAGAGGCAGAGGGCAATCAGCCCCAGCATTTT. It yields the protein CASSEEAEGNQPQHF. The complete variable domain, with remaining parts taken from reference TRBV2 and TRBJ1-5, reads EPEVTQTPSHQVTQMGQEVILRCVPISNHLYFYWYRQILGQKVEFLVSFYNNEISEKSEIFDDQFSVERPDGSNFTLKIRSTKLEDSAMYFCASSEEAEGNQPQHFGDGTRLSIL.

The chain has TRBV6-6 and TRBJ2-7, with D possibly matching TRBD2 (5 bases). The CDR3 has 14 amino acids. Trimming shortened V by 5 bases and J by 3 bases, and 14 bases separated the two germline ends. Germline V gene sequence: CDR1 MNHNY, CDR2 SVGAGI (reference sequence). The CDR3 protein is CASSPYIGLYEQYF. Written as DNA, the CDR3 is TGTGCCAGCAGTCCGTATATAGGACTCTACGAGCAGTACTTC.

This chain joins TRBV18 and TRBJ2-5; 8 nucleotides agree with TRBD1. This CDR3 region has 15 residues. The V gene end was trimmed by 0 bases and the J gene end by 2 bases; junction bases not matched to a gene: 2. Looked up from germline, CDR1 is KGHSH and CDR2 is LQKENI. The CDR3 DNA sequence: TGTGCCAGCTCACCACCCGGGACAGGACAAGAGACCCAGTACTTC. Its protein is CASSPPGTGQETQYF. Full variable domain (outside the CDR3, taken from reference TRBV18 and TRBJ2-5): NAGVMQNPRHLVRRRGQEARLRCSPMKGHSHVYWYRQLPEEGLKFMVYLQKENIIDESGMPKERFSAEFPKEGPSILRIQQVVRGDSAAYFCASSPPGTGQETQYFGPGTRLLVL.

The J gene is TRBJ2-1, the V gene TRBV2, with D possibly being TRBD2 (7 bases). This CDR3 has 12 residues. The ends were cut back, 6 bases at V and 9 bases at J, with 12 bases in the middle. From germline, CDR1 is SNHLY and CDR2 FYNNEI. The CDR3 DNA follows: TGTGCCAGCAGGGGGGCGGGGGCTGAGCAGTTCTTC. Translating gives CASRGAGAEQFF.

This chain joins TRBV19 and TRBJ1-2; 10 bases line up with TRBD1. Losses at the gene ends were 4 bases for V and 7 bases for J; bases not matched to a gene: 9. Germline CDR1 and CDR2: LNHDA and SQIVND (reference sequence). The CDR3 length is 15 residues. The CDR3 region has the DNA TGTGCCAGTAGTAGCCTACCGGGACAGGGGTTTGGCTACACCTTC. As protein: CASSSLPGQGFGYTF. The full variable domain, completed using reference TRBV19 and TRBJ1-2, is DGGITQSPKYLFRKEGQNVTLSCEQNLNHDAMYWYRQDPGQGLRLIYYSQIVNDFQKGDIAEGYSVSREKKESFPLTVTSAQKNPTAFYLCASSSLPGQGFGYTFGSGTRLTVV.

The chain uses TRBV30 and TRBJ1-5; D possibly corresponds to TRBD1 (6 bases). Germline CDR1 is GTSNPN and CDR2 is SVGIG (reference sequence). This CDR3 is 14 amino acids long. V lost 0 bases and J lost 11, with 17 bases in between. The CDR3 loop is CAWSVDDRRTAQHF. CDR3 in DNA: TGTGCCTGGAGTGTAGATGACCGAAGGACAGCCCAGCATTTT.

The chain uses TRBV6-2 or TRBV6-3 and TRBJ1-5; D remains unclear. With 2 bases removed from V and 2 bases from J, the gap between germline ends came to 13 bases. This CDR3 has 16 residues. Germline CDR1 is MNHEY and CDR2 is SVGEGT. CDR3 sequence: CASSYGLTRRNQPQHF. The CDR3 coding sequence is TGTGCCAGCAGTTACGGGTTGACCAGACGCAATCAGCCCCAGCATTTT.

The rearrangement joins TRBV9 to TRBJ2-5, with 9 nucleotides matching TRBD2. Germline CDR1 is SGDLS and CDR2 is YYNGEE. There are 16 residues in the CDR3. With V trimmed by 0 bases and J by 2 bases, 5 bases remained unmatched. The CDR3, as DNA: TGTGCCAGCAGCGTAGCAGGGCTAGCGGGGCAAGAGACCCAGTACTTC. It codes for CASSVAGLAGQETQYF.

The chain couples TRBV5-1 to TRBJ2-7, with no clear D. Trimming left V 2 bases short and J 3 bases short, with 15 bases between. CDR1 and CDR2 from the germline V gene are SGHRS and YFSETQ. The CDR3 has 15 residues. The CDR3 sequence is CASSLERSSFYEQYF. CDR3 sequence (DNA): TGCGCCAGCAGCTTAGAACGCTCTTCGTTCTACGAGCAGTACTTC.

This chain connects TRBV29-1 to TRBJ1-1, with TRBD1 matching over 7 bases. V lost 7 bases to trimming and J lost 7 bases; unmatched junction nucleotides: 9. Germline values: CDR1 SQVTM, CDR2 ANQGSEA. This CDR3 comprises 12 residues. CDR3 DNA sequence: TGCAGCGGGCTACAGGGGATAGGTGAAGCTTTCTTT. Protein sequence: CSGLQGIGEAFF.

The genes are TRBV19 and TRBJ2-7; D remains ambiguous. V was cut by 6 bases and J by 4 bases, with 19 bases left in between. Looked up from germline, CDR1 is LNHDA and CDR2 is SQIVND (reference sequence). This CDR3 has 15 amino acids. The CDR3 spells CASRPNSQDPYEQYF. CDR3 DNA: TGTGCCAGTAGACCTAACTCGCAGGACCCGTACGAGCAGTACTTC.